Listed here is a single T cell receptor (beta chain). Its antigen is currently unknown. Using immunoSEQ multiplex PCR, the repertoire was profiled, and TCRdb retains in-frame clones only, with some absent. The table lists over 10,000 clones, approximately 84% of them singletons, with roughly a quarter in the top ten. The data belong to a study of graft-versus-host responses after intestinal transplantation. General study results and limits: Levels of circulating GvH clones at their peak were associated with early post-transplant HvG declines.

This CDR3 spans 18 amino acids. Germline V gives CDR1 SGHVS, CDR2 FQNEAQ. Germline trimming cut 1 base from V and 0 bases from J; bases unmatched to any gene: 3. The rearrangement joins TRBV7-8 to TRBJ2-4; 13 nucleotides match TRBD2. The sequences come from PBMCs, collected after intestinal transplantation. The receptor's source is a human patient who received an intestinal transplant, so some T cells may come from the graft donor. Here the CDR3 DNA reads TGTGCCAGCAGCTTAGGACTAGCGGGAGGACAAGCCAAAAACATTCAGTACTTC. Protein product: CASSLGLAGGQAKNIQYF. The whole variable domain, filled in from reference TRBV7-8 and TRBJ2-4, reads GAGVSQSPRYKVAKRGQDVALRCDPISGHVSLFWYQQALGQGPEFLTYFQNEAQLDKSGLPSDRFFAERPEGSVSTLKIQRTQQEDSAVYLCASSLGLAGGQAKNIQYFGAGTRLSVL.